Below, 9 T cell receptor beta chains from the same sample are listed, as sequenced in a study of cytomegalovirus exposure and HLA in healthy donors. TCRdb's table, derived via immunoSEQ multiplex PCR, lists solely in-frame clones and lacks some. The table shows more than 45,000 clones, with roughly nine tenths occurring only once. The sample consisted of PBMCs. The receptors originated from a woman in her thirties in good health and CMV-seronegative.

The chain is built from TRBV7-2 and TRBJ2-3, with D hard to call. The V and J ends lost 6 bases and 5 bases respectively, with 9 bases between them. The CDR3 totals 12 residues. Germline V gene sequence: CDR1 SGHTA, CDR2 FQGNSA. CDR3 coding DNA: TGTGCCAGCAGTAAGATACAAGATACGCAGTATTTT. Protein product: CASSKIQDTQYF.

This chain links TRBV6-6 with TRBJ2-7; 10 nucleotides align to TRBD1. Germline V lookup: CDR1 MNHNY, CDR2 SVGAGI (reference sequence). The CDR3 is 14 amino acids. The V gene end was trimmed by 4 bases and the J gene end by 2 bases; junction bases not matched to a gene: 2. The CDR3 reads CASSSTGGPYEQYF. CDR3 nucleotide sequence: TGTGCCAGCAGTTCGACAGGGGGCCCCTACGAGCAGTACTTC.

The V and J genes are TRBV19 and TRBJ1-5; maybe TRBD1 (6 bases). The CDR3 is 14 amino acids. Germline lookup yields CDR1 LNHDA and CDR2 SQIVND (reference sequence). Trimming shortened V by 7 bases and J by 2 bases, and 12 bases separated the two germline ends. Here the CDR3 reads CASTQGNRNQPQHF. As DNA, the CDR3 is TGTGCCAGTACGCAGGGGAATCGCAATCAGCCCCAGCATTTT.

This clone showed up just once. The chain couples TRBV14 to TRBJ1-2; no firm D call. Germline CDR1 and CDR2: SGHDN and FVKESK. V lost 1 base and J lost 2, with 14 bases in between. The CDR3 extends over 16 amino acids. The chain's CDR3 is CASSQVLGSRNYGYTF. The CDR3 region has the DNA TGTGCCAGCAGCCAAGTCCTCGGATCGCGGAACTATGGCTACACCTTC. The entire variable domain, with the rest obtained from reference TRBV14 and TRBJ1-2, is as follows: EAGVTQFPSHSVIEKGQTVTLRCDPISGHDNLYWYRRVMGKEIKFLLHFVKESKQDESGMPNNRFLAERTGGTYSTLKVQPAELEDSGVYFCASSQVLGSRNYGYTFGSGTRLTVV.

The V call is TRBV14, the J call TRBJ1-1; 7 bases agree with TRBD1. The CDR3 runs 14 residues. The V gene's germline CDR1 is SGHDN and CDR2 FVKESK. Losses at the gene ends were 4 bases for V and 4 bases for J; bases not matched to a gene: 6. This CDR3 reads CASSPHRGGTEAFF. The DNA for the CDR3 is TGTGCCAGCAGCCCACACAGGGGAGGCACTGAAGCTTTCTTT.

CDR3 sequence (DNA): TGTGCCAGCAGCTTAACGAGCGAGCGATCAGAGACCCAGTACTTC. Protein: CASSLTSERSETQYF. This chain connects TRBV7-3 to TRBJ2-5, with D unclear. In germline, CDR1 is SGHTA, CDR2 FQGTGA. V lost 0 bases to trimming and J lost 4 bases, with 12 bases between them. The CDR3 length is 15 residues.

V gene TRBV21-1 combines with J gene TRBJ2-3; no check of the table's D call, TRBD1, against the DNA was made. TRBV21-1 is reported as a pseudogene. The CDR3 runs 17 residues. CDR3 coding DNA: TGTGCCAGCGCAAACGGCCCACCGACAGCTAGCACAGATACGCAGTATTTT. Encoded protein: CASANGPPTASTDTQYF.

The V and J genes are TRBV6-1 and TRBJ2-7, with 7 positions matching TRBD1. Germline values: CDR1 MNHNS, CDR2 SASEGT. V shed 5 bases, J shed 6 bases, and the junction held 10 bases outside the gene matches. CDR3 length: 14 residues. The CDR3 loop reads CASSITGDRGEQYF. Written as DNA, the CDR3 is TGTGCCAGCAGTATAACAGGGGATCGAGGCGAGCAGTACTTC.

V usage is TRBV28 and J usage is TRBJ1-1; unclear D gene. V lost 3 bases and J 1 base, leaving 12 bases between the germline ends. The CDR3 is 15 amino acids. Germline V gene lookup returns CDR1 MDHEN and CDR2 SYDVKM. DNA for the CDR3: TGTGCCAGCAGTTTCGGGTGGGTGGAGAACACTGAAGCTTTCTTT. As protein: CASSFGWVENTEAFF.